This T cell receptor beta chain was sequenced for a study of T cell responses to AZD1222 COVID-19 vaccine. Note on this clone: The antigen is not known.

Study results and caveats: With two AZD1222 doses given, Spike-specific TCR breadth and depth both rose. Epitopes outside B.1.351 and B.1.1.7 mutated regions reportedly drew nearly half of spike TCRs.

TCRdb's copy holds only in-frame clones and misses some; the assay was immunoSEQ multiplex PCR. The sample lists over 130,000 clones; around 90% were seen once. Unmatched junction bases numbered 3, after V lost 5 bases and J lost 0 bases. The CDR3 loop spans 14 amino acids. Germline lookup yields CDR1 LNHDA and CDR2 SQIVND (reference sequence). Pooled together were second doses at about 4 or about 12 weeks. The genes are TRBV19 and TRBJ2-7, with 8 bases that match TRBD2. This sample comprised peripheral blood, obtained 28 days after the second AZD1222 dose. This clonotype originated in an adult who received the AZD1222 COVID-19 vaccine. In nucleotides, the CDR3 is TGTGCCAGTAGTCCCAGCGGGAGCTCCTACGAGCAGTACTTC. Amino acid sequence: CASSPSGSSYEQYF.